These 23 T cell receptor beta chains came from one sample sequenced in a study of CD8+ T cells in alopecia areata. Following extraction, RNA underwent reverse transcription to cDNA, which served as the sequencing template. Sequencing was performed with immunoSEQ multiplex PCR; in TCRdb, only in-frame clones are kept and a portion is missing. The table shows 13,000 to 15,000 clones, with 58% occurring only once. Alopecia areata patients provided lesional scalp punch biopsies and peripheral blood. This sample comprised skin, obtained at week 0. All receptors derive from a human donor with alopecia areata.

This clone is medium-sized. The chain couples TRBV28 to TRBJ2-4; a possible D gene is TRBD2 (5 bases). V was cut by 3 bases and J by 9 bases, with 15 bases left in between. From germline, CDR1 is MDHEN and CDR2 SYDVKM. The CDR3 has 14 amino acids. CDR3 coding DNA: TGTGCCAGCAGTTTGGTCAGGAACGGAGGCATTCAGTACTTC. Translation: CASSLVRNGGIQYF. The full variable domain, rest sourced from reference TRBV28 and TRBJ2-4, is DVKVTQSSRYLVKRTGEKVFLECVQDMDHENMFWYRQDPGLGLRLIYFSYDVKMKEKGDIPEGYSVSREKKERFSLILESASTNQTSMYLCASSLVRNGGIQYFGAGTRLSVL.

This chain connects TRBV2 to TRBJ2-7; D is ambiguous. Germline values: CDR1 SNHLY, CDR2 FYNNEI. CDR3 length: 14 amino acids. V gave up 7 bases and J gave up 3 bases, with 16 bases separating them. The CDR3 region is CASKLDGNNYEQYF. CDR3 nucleotide sequence: TGTGCCAGCAAGTTGGACGGTAATAACTACGAGCAGTACTTC.

The J gene is TRBJ2-3, the V gene TRBV2; a possible D gene is TRBD2 (5 bases). CDR1 SNHLY and CDR2 FYNNEI come from the germline V gene. Trimming pared 8 bases from V and 0 bases from J, leaving 21 bases between. CDR3 length: 17 amino acids. The CDR3 DNA follows: TGTGCCAGCGAGCCCCCAGGCGTAGCGTCTAGCACAGATACGCAGTATTTT. It translates to CASEPPGVASSTDTQYF.

This clone was observed a few times. The chain links TRBV6-5 to TRBJ1-5, with 9 bases matching TRBD1. Trimming cost V 6 bases and J 7 bases; bases outside gene matches: 10. The CDR3 runs 15 residues. Germline CDR1 and CDR2: MNHEY and SVGAGI. The DNA of the CDR3 is TGTGCCAGCAGCCGGGACAGGGAACTTTGGCAGCCCCAGCATTTT. This translates into CASSRDRELWQPQHF.

The gene calls are TRBV4-2 and TRBJ2-2; D possibly corresponds to TRBD1 (6 bases). Germline values: CDR1 LGHNA, CDR2 YNFKEQ. Trimming removed 4 bases at V and 5 bases at J, with 14 bases between. The CDR3 runs to 15 residues. CDR3 loop: CASSLSGTQTGELFF. CDR3 nucleotides: TGTGCCAGCAGCCTATCCGGGACACAGACCGGGGAGCTGTTTTTT.

This clone has more than one count but fewer than ten. The CDR3 nucleotides read TGTGCCACCAGCAGAGAGGTGGGGCAGAACACTGAAGCTTTCTTT. Its translation is CATSREVGQNTEAFF. V is TRBV15 and J is TRBJ1-1; the D gene is possibly TRBD1 (5 bases). CDR1 is LNHNV and CDR2 is YYDKDF in the germline V gene (reference sequence). The CDR3 has 15 amino acids. V lost 0 bases to trimming and J lost 1 base, with 9 bases between them.

J is TRBJ2-1 and V is TRBV27, with 10 positions matching TRBD2. Trimming took 4 bases from V and 6 from J; bases not matched to a gene: 6. The germline gives CDR1 MNHEY, CDR2 SMNVEV (reference sequence). This CDR3 has 15 residues. In DNA, the CDR3 is TGTGCCAGCAGTTGGGATCAGCGGGGGGGCAATGAGCAGTTCTTC. Translation gives CASSWDQRGGNEQFF.

This chain connects TRBV6-5 to TRBJ2-6; no firm D call. The CDR3 has 13 amino acids. Germline CDR1 and CDR2: MNHEY and SVGAGI. V lost 6 bases and J lost 4, with 7 bases in between. The chain's CDR3 is CASRGDGANVLTF. The CDR3 DNA reads as TGTGCCAGCAGAGGAGACGGGGCCAACGTCCTGACTTTC.

This clone was detected only a few times. The J gene is TRBJ2-7, the V gene TRBV6-6; no definite D call. CDR1 and CDR2 (germline): MNHNY, SVGAGI (reference sequence). Trimming stripped 5 bases from V and 2 bases from J, with 13 bases between. This CDR3 has 14 residues. The CDR3 DNA follows: TGTGCCAGCAGTATCGGGTCCCCCACCTACGAGCAGTACTTC. Protein product: CASSIGSPTYEQYF.

This chain links TRBV30 with TRBJ2-2; TRBD1 or TRBD2 may be the D gene (5 bases each). Trimming removed 2 bases from V and 5 bases from J, with 12 bases in between. The CDR3 covers 14 residues. The germline V gene has CDR1 GTSNPN and CDR2 SVGIG (reference sequence). CDR3 nucleotides: TGTGCCTGGAGTAGAGGGGCCGGGACCGGGGAGCTGTTTTTT. The encoded protein is CAWSRGAGTGELFF.

V is TRBV5-4 and J is TRBJ2-7, with D uncertain. The germline V gene has CDR1 SGHNT and CDR2 YYREEE (reference sequence). Between the trimmed V and J ends, which lost 0 bases and 6 bases, there was a span of 7 bases. There are 12 residues in the CDR3. The CDR3 coding sequence is TGTGCCAGCAGCTTGGTCATTGGCGAGCAGTACTTC. Amino acid sequence: CASSLVIGEQYF.

Only one count was recorded for this clone. This sequence joins TRBV7-8 and TRBJ2-1, with a possible D match to TRBD1 (6 bases). The germline V and J ends were trimmed by 5 bases and 7 bases, with 21 bases remaining between them. The CDR3 has 16 amino acids. Germline loops: CDR1 SGHVS, CDR2 FQNEAQ. This CDR3 reads CASSRAEQYDRNEQFF. Written as DNA, the CDR3 is TGTGCCAGCAGCCGTGCTGAGCAGTATGACAGGAATGAGCAGTTCTTC.

The rearrangement uses TRBV5-6 and TRBJ2-1; 7 bases agree with TRBD2. This CDR3 spans 16 amino acids. CDR1 is SGHDT and CDR2 is YYEEEE in the germline V gene. The J segment lost 0 bases and the V segment lost 4 bases, leaving 7 bases of the junction unmatched. As DNA, the CDR3 is TGTGCCAGCAGCCAACAGCGGGGAAGCTCCTACAATGAGCAGTTCTTC. Residues: CASSQQRGSSYNEQFF.

The chain combines TRBV4-3 with TRBJ2-6; maybe TRBD2 (6 bases). The CDR3 length is 20 residues. The V end lost 3 bases, the J end lost 0 bases, and 21 bases lay between the germline ends. Per the germline V gene, CDR1 is LGHNA and CDR2 is YSLEER. In DNA form, the CDR3 reads TGCGCCAGCAGCCAGGAACAGAGTAAGCGGGTCATCTCTGGGGCCAACGTCCTGACTTTC. Translating gives CASSQEQSKRVISGANVLTF.

The gene calls are TRBV5-1 and TRBJ2-1; 7 nucleotides match TRBD1. CDR3 length: 16 amino acids. Germline trimming cut 3 bases from V and 0 bases from J; bases unmatched to any gene: 6. Germline V gene sequence: CDR1 SGHRS, CDR2 YFSETQ. The CDR3 coding sequence is TGCGCCAGCAGCTGGACGACAGGGAGCTCCTACAATGAGCAGTTCTTC. Its protein product is CASSWTTGSSYNEQFF.

The rearrangement links TRBV28 to TRBJ2-7; D is ambiguous. The V end lost 5 bases, the J end lost 4 bases, and 15 bases lay between the germline ends. The CDR3 has 14 residues. CDR1 MDHEN and CDR2 SYDVKM come from the germline V gene. The CDR3 loop reads CASSALEAAYEQYF. In nucleotides, the CDR3 is TGTGCCAGCAGTGCGCTTGAGGCGGCATACGAGCAGTACTTC.

J is TRBJ2-7 and V is TRBV4-3, with D uncertain. The CDR3 is made up of 14 amino acids. Between the trimmed V and J ends, which lost 0 bases and 3 bases, there was a span of 9 bases. The germline gives CDR1 LGHNA, CDR2 YSLEER. In DNA, the CDR3 is TGCGCCAGCAGCCAAGAGGGTTTAGGCTACGAGCAGTACTTC. It codes for CASSQEGLGYEQYF.

The gene calls are TRBV7-9 and TRBJ1-4; D not resolved. The CDR3 is made up of 13 amino acids. Germline V gene lookup returns CDR1 SEHNR and CDR2 FQNEAQ (reference sequence). Trimming stripped 3 bases from V and 13 bases from J, with 15 bases between. CDR3: CASSLGWGLRLFF. The DNA for the CDR3 is TGTGCCAGCAGCTTGGGGTGGGGTCTTCGACTGTTTTTT.

There are a few counts of this clone. This sequence joins TRBV9 and TRBJ1-2, with TRBD1 matching over 8 bases. From germline, CDR1 is SGDLS and CDR2 YYNGEE. The V segment lost 0 bases and the J segment 2 bases; nucleotides outside the gene matches: 0. The CDR3 contains 14 residues. The DNA for the CDR3 is TGTGCCAGCAGCGTAGACAGGGGGAACTATGGCTACACCTTC. Its translation is CASSVDRGNYGYTF.

V and J are TRBV15 and TRBJ2-7; 7 nucleotides line up with TRBD2. CDR3 length: 15 amino acids. Germline lookup yields CDR1 LNHNV and CDR2 YYDKDF (reference sequence). The junction had 11 bases not matched to a gene; V was cut back by 5 bases and J by 4 bases. This chain's CDR3 is CATSLGLVSLYEQYF. The CDR3 bases are TGTGCCACCAGCCTAGGACTAGTTTCTTTGTACGAGCAGTACTTC.

The J gene is TRBJ1-5, the V gene TRBV19, with 8 positions matching TRBD1. Unmatched junction bases numbered 3, after V lost 8 bases and J lost 3 bases. The CDR3 length is 13 residues. Per the germline V gene, CDR1 is LNHDA and CDR2 is SQIVND (reference sequence). This CDR3 reads CASGDRLNQPQHF. The CDR3 bases are TGTGCCAGTGGGGACAGGCTCAATCAGCCCCAGCATTTT.

The chain couples TRBV5-1 to TRBJ2-3; D not resolved. V gave up 2 bases and J gave up 5 bases, with 12 bases separating them. This CDR3 spans 14 amino acids. Germline V lookup: CDR1 SGHRS, CDR2 YFSETQ. CDR3 sequence (DNA): TGCGCCAGCAGCTTCACCGTTTGGGGAGATACGCAGTATTTT. Encoded protein: CASSFTVWGDTQYF.

The chain employs TRBV18 and TRBJ1-6; no clear D. Germline V gene data show CDR1 as KGHSH and CDR2 as LQKENI. Trimming took off 3 bases at V and 4 bases at J, with 13 bases between the two ends. The CDR3 length is 16 residues. In DNA, the CDR3 is TGTGCCAGCTCACCGTCACGACTGGAATATAATTCACCCCTCCACTTT. This encodes CASSPSRLEYNSPLHF.